This T cell receptor beta chain originates from a study of blood T cell repertoires in COVID-19 (dated by TCRdb to 2018 to 2021). In the study overall: Samples covering the acute and convalescent phases of COVID-19 were provided by collaborators in the United States, Italy and Spain. The repertoires were released in a freely available public database intended as a resource for research on the immune response to SARS-CoV-2. Nearly every sample came with metadata listing a de-identified subject ID, COVID-19 status, age in years and sex. The samples were drawn from the first 160 participants of the ongoing ImmuneRACE study and from 1,254 subjects provided by 6 global collaborators. HLA class I and class II types, where available, came from metadata supplied by the sample provider rather than from assay-based typing. The prospective study material was composed of cDNA or gDNA derived from T cells, B-cell-depleted T cells, or PBMCs. The dataset comprised deeply sampled blood TCRbeta repertoires from subjects exposed to, actively infected with, or recovered from COVID-19.

Regarding this clone: Its antigen is still unknown. No per-base quality is available; no much larger clone lies one base away.

Here is what the overall study found, with its caveats: How much clinical and demographic metadata was included differed by source and by participant, and the metadata was provided uncurated.

Including cysteine and phenylalanine, the CDR3 has 14 amino acids. Left in the record is the CDR3 DNA by itself, 42 bases read in frame from the first base. CDR1 and CDR2, per the germline V gene, are MDHEN and SYDVKM. Clipping removes 5 bases from V and 8 bases from J, with 10 as the unmatched junction base count. The immunoSEQ Assay, a bias-controlled multiplex PCR, was used to amplify TCRbeta CDR3 regions from genomic DNA. The study's processing was this. Nucleated cell counts per sample were estimated from amplification of reference gene primers within the assay. To quantify the absolute abundance of each unique TCRbeta CDR3 rearrangement, sequence reads were collapsed and filtered. For each sample, productive Simpson clonality was calculated as the square root of Simpson's diversity index across productive rearrangements. TCRdb took over this immuneACCESS table, retaining in-frame rearrangements with V and J assigned. Such tables are incomplete; in checked studies, under half of the missing clones stem from an unresolved V gene, and the remainder is unexplained. V and J calls plus clone size are reproduced from that table; the DNA served to infer D and trimming. The sample table contains about 130,000 clones; only one count was recorded for roughly three quarters of them. The ten top clones hold 37% of the sample.

The collaborating institutions used their own protocols to collect whole blood in K2EDTA tubes. For TCRbeta analysis, collaborators shipped samples in one of three forms: frozen whole blood, isolated PBMCs, or DNA extracted from either of those sample types. The sequence came from a man aged 40-49 years with active or convalescent COVID-19. The chain couples TRBV28 to TRBJ2-3, and TRBD2 aligns with 7 junction nucleotides. The sequencing sample was made of peripheral blood. CDR3 reads: CASSLPGLGGTQYF. The bases are TGTGCCAGCAGTCTCCCAGGACTAGGTGGTACGCAGTATTTT.